This T cell receptor beta chain was sequenced for a study of neurological immune-mediated disorders. The germline V and J ends were trimmed by 5 bases and 5 bases, with 12 bases remaining between them. CDR1 is SQVTM and CDR2 is ANQGSEA in the germline V gene. This CDR3 has 12 residues. In its sample, this clonotype was seen many times. From the 5' RACE reads, TCRdb called clonotypes with MiXCR, one entry per CDR3 protein. The table has approximately 40,000 distinct CDR3 sequences, 3.5% to 4% seen once. PBMCs stored at -80 C, numbering 2 million, were the origin of the unsorted libraries. Sequenced sample: PBMCs. The V call is TRBV29-1, the J call TRBJ2-5, with a tentative D call TRBD2 (6 bases). The receptor was derived from a man aged 25-45 years with multiple sclerosis. CDR3 loop: CSVPAGRETQYF. The CDR3 region has the DNA TGCAGCGTTCCTGCAGGGAGGGAGACCCAGTACTTC. The full variable domain, with the rest looked up from reference TRBV29-1 and TRBJ2-5, is SAVISQKPSRDICQRGTSLTIQCQVDSQVTMMFWYRQQPGQSLTLIATANQGSEATYESGFVIDKFPISRPNLTFSTLTVSNMSPEDSSIYLCSVPAGRETQYFGPGTRLLVL.